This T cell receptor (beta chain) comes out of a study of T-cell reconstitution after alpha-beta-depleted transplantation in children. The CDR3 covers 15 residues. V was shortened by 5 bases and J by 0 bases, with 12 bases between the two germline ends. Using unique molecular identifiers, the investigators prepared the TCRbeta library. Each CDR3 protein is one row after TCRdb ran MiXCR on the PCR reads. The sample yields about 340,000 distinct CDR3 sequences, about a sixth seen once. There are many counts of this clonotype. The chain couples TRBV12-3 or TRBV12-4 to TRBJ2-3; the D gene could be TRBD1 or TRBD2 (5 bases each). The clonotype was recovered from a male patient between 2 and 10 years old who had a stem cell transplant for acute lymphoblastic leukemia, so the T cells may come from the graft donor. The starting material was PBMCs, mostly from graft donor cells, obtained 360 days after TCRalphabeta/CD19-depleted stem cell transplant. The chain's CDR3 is CASSPGPASTDTQYF. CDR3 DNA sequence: TGTGCCAGCAGTCCGGGGCCCGCTAGCACAGATACGCAGTATTTT.